These 31 T cell receptor beta chains share one sample of origin, sequenced in a study of blood T cell repertoires in COVID-19. Assay: immunoSEQ multiplex PCR; the TCRdb copy retains only in-frame clones and omits some. In the table there are a few hundred thousand clones, around 83% of which are singletons. The specimen sequenced was peripheral blood. Source of these receptors: a woman in her forties or fifties with acute or convalescent COVID-19.

The rearrangement links TRBV7-2 to TRBJ1-2; TRBD1 agrees at 9 bases. The germline V gene has CDR1 SGHTA and CDR2 FQGNSA. The junction had 12 bases not matched to a gene; V was cut back by 3 bases and J by 4 bases. The CDR3 contains 17 residues. CDR3 DNA sequence: TGTGCCAGCAGCTTCCGTACCGGACAGGGGTTGGCCTATGGCTACACCTTC. This codes for CASSFRTGQGLAYGYTF.

The genes are TRBV18 and TRBJ1-1; no clear D gene. Germline loops: CDR1 KGHSH, CDR2 LQKENI. The CDR3 covers 13 residues. V lost 2 bases to trimming and J lost 1 base, with 5 bases between them. CDR3 amino acids: CASSPNGNTEAFF. CDR3 DNA sequence: TGTGCCAGCTCACCAAACGGGAACACTGAAGCTTTCTTT.

The chain uses TRBV5-1 and TRBJ2-1, with 12 bases identical to TRBD2. The J segment lost 4 bases and the V segment lost 6 bases, leaving 5 bases of the junction unmatched. The CDR3 is made up of 15 amino acids. CDR1 SGHRS and CDR2 YFSETQ come from the germline V gene. CDR3 sequence (DNA): TGCGCCAGCATGACTAGCGGGAGAGATTACAATGAGCAGTTCTTC. It specifies CASMTSGRDYNEQFF.

The chain joins TRBV5-4 to TRBJ1-1, with TRBD1 as a possible D gene (6 bases). Germline V gene sequence: CDR1 SGHNT, CDR2 YYREEE (reference sequence). This CDR3 has 14 residues. Trimming left V 2 bases short and J 3 bases short, with 11 bases between. In nucleotides, the CDR3 is TGTGCCAGCAGCTTCAACCCAGGGGACACTGAAGCTTTCTTT. Translated, it gives CASSFNPGDTEAFF.

This clone was counted only a few times. Here the CDR3 DNA reads TGCGCCAGCACCTTTGGGGGGAGGCGGGATACGCAGTATTTT. It is translated as CASTFGGRRDTQYF. The chain uses TRBV5-1 and TRBJ2-3; perhaps TRBD2 as D (6 bases). This CDR3 is 14 amino acids long. Germline lookup yields CDR1 SGHRS and CDR2 YFSETQ. V was cut by 6 bases and J by 6 bases, with 17 bases left in between.

The V call is TRBV10-2, the J call TRBJ2-7; 8 nucleotides align to TRBD2. CDR3 size: 16 residues. Germline CDR1 and CDR2: WSHSY and SAAADI. Trimming cost V 4 bases and J 2 bases; bases outside gene matches: 10. The DNA for the CDR3 is TGCGCCAGCAGTGGACGAAGCGGGAGTTCTCCCTACGAGCAGTACTTC. Translation: CASSGRSGSSPYEQYF.

The J gene is TRBJ2-1, the V gene TRBV10-3, with D possibly matching TRBD2 (6 bases). V lost 2 bases to trimming and J lost 0 bases, with 11 bases between them. Germline CDR1 and CDR2: ENHRY and SYGVKD. This CDR3 comprises 16 residues. CDR3 nucleotides: TGTGCCATCAGTGAGCCGGGACTGAGCTCCTACAATGAGCAGTTCTTC. This gives the protein CAISEPGLSSYNEQFF.

The chain joins TRBV19 to TRBJ1-5; D is unclear. V lost 3 bases to trimming and J lost 6 bases, with 12 bases between them. Germline assignment: CDR1 LNHDA and CDR2 SQIVND (reference sequence). The CDR3 runs 14 residues. The CDR3 region has the DNA TGTGCCAGTAGTATCATGCGGGGAGTTCAGCCCCAGCATTTT. Protein product: CASSIMRGVQPQHF.

The J gene is TRBJ1-5, the V gene TRBV19; unclear D gene. The CDR3 totals 14 residues. The germline V and J ends were trimmed by 8 bases and 0 bases, with 11 bases remaining between them. Germline-derived CDR1 and CDR2 are LNHDA and SQIVND (reference sequence). The CDR3 coding sequence is TGTGCCAGTTCGAACGGGTTTAGCAATCAGCCCCAGCATTTT. This gives the protein CASSNGFSNQPQHF.

This clone was counted a single time. The gene calls are TRBV2 and TRBJ1-2, with D maybe TRBD1 (5 bases). Trimming took off 2 bases at V and 6 bases at J, with 10 bases between the two ends. From germline, CDR1 is SNHLY and CDR2 FYNNEI. CDR3 size: 13 residues. The CDR3 sequence: CASSERREHGYTF. In DNA form, the CDR3 reads TGTGCCAGCAGTGAACGCAGGGAACATGGCTACACCTTC.

The V call is TRBV11-2, the J call TRBJ2-1, with TRBD1 identical over 7 bases. The V gene end was trimmed by 1 base and the J gene end by 13 bases; junction bases not matched to a gene: 13. Per germline, CDR1 SGHAT and CDR2 FQNNGV. The CDR3 extends over 15 amino acids. As DNA, the CDR3 is TGTGCCAGCAGCTTAGGTAGTTTAGGACAGGTTGAACAGTTCTTC. This codes for CASSLGSLGQVEQFF.

The chain recombines TRBV12-3 or TRBV12-4 with TRBJ1-1; D call uncertain. The germline V and J ends were trimmed by 3 bases and 7 bases, with 6 bases remaining between them. The CDR3 has 11 amino acids. The CDR3 spells CASSFYSEAFF. DNA of the CDR3: TGTGCCAGCAGTTTTTACAGTGAAGCTTTCTTT.

The chain joins TRBV6-2 or TRBV6-3 to TRBJ2-7, with D uncertain. Germline values: CDR1 MNHEY, CDR2 SVGEGT. V was shortened by 3 bases and J by 0 bases, with 9 bases between the two germline ends. The CDR3 runs to 14 residues. The CDR3, as DNA: TGTGCCAGCAGTTATCACGCCAGCTCCTACGAGCAGTACTTC. The encoded protein is CASSYHASSYEQYF.

The chain couples TRBV7-2 to TRBJ1-5; 7 positions match TRBD1. The ends lost 8 bases at V and 2 bases at J; junction bases unmatched: 3. The CDR3 covers 13 residues. Looked up from germline, CDR1 is SGHTA and CDR2 is FQGNSA. The CDR3 loop reads CASSTGGNQPQHF. CDR3 DNA sequence: TGTGCCAGCTCTACAGGGGGCAATCAGCCCCAGCATTTT.

V and J are TRBV29-1 and TRBJ2-1, with D possibly matching TRBD1 (5 bases). Germline V gives CDR1 SQVTM, CDR2 ANQGSEA. CDR3 size: 14 residues. V was shortened by 7 bases and J by 0 bases, with 13 bases between the two germline ends. The CDR3 DNA sequence: TGCAGCGCACAACGACAGATCTCCTACAATGAGCAGTTCTTC. Residues: CSAQRQISYNEQFF.

The chain links TRBV5-4 to TRBJ2-5; D might be TRBD2 (6 bases). Germline V gives CDR1 SGHNT, CDR2 YYREEE (reference sequence). V shed 1 base and J shed 5 bases, with 12 bases lying between them. The CDR3 is made up of 14 amino acids. The CDR3 here is CASSLNSREETQYF. The CDR3 DNA reads as TGTGCCAGCAGCTTGAACAGTCGGGAGGAGACCCAGTACTTC.

The chain is built from TRBV12-3 or TRBV12-4 and TRBJ1-1; 9 positions match TRBD1. This CDR3 has 13 residues. V gave up 7 bases and J gave up 5 bases; unmatched junction bases: 5. The CDR3 region is CASTRTGDTEAFF. The DNA of the CDR3 is TGTGCCAGCACCCGGACAGGGGATACTGAAGCTTTCTTT.

The V gene is TRBV6-1, the J gene TRBJ1-1, with D unresolved. The CDR3 consists of 14 residues. Deletions cut 3 bases from V and 4 bases from J, with 12 bases between. The germline V gene has CDR1 MNHNS and CDR2 SASEGT. The DNA of the CDR3 is TGTGCCAGCAGTGAGGCGGGGAAGAGCACTGAAGCTTTCTTT. Translation: CASSEAGKSTEAFF.

This clone was observed a handful of times. CDR3: CASSVGGLAGELFF. The DNA of the CDR3 is TGTGCCAGCAGCGTAGGGGGGCTGGCCGGGGAGCTGTTTTTT. The J gene is TRBJ2-2, the V gene TRBV9; tentative D call: TRBD1 (6 bases). V lost 0 bases and J 6 bases, leaving 9 bases between the germline ends. Germline lookup yields CDR1 SGDLS and CDR2 YYNGEE. The CDR3 consists of 14 residues.

CDR3 region: CASSAQTGGGQPQHF. The CDR3 coding sequence is TGTGCCAGCAGTGCCCAGACCGGCGGAGGTCAGCCCCAGCATTTT. The rearrangement uses TRBV2 and TRBJ1-5, with D unresolved. The CDR3 contains 15 residues. V was shortened by 4 bases and J by 6 bases, with 16 bases between the two germline ends. Germline-derived CDR1 and CDR2 are SNHLY and FYNNEI. The full variable domain, completed using reference TRBV2 and TRBJ1-5, is EPEVTQTPSHQVTQMGQEVILRCVPISNHLYFYWYRQILGQKVEFLVSFYNNEISEKSEIFDDQFSVERPDGSNFTLKIRSTKLEDSAMYFCASSAQTGGGQPQHFGDGTRLSIL.

The chain uses TRBV6-6 and TRBJ1-1, with D unresolved. This CDR3 comprises 11 residues. Trimming took off 4 bases at V and 7 bases at J, with 7 bases between the two ends. Per the germline V gene, CDR1 is MNHNY and CDR2 is SVGAGI (reference sequence). CDR3 sequence: CASSLVSEAFF. CDR3 nucleotides: TGTGCCAGCAGTTTAGTTAGTGAAGCTTTCTTT.

The chain combines TRBV9 with TRBJ1-4, with a weak D call TRBD1 (5 bases). The CDR3 runs 14 residues. CDR1 is SGDLS, CDR2 YYNGEE, per germline. Trimming removed 0 bases at V and 7 bases at J, with 10 bases between. The CDR3 loop reads CASSVGTLSEKLFF. CDR3 nucleotides: TGTGCCAGCAGCGTAGGGACATTGAGTGAAAAACTGTTTTTT.

This chain connects TRBV10-3 to TRBJ2-2, with no clear D. The germline V and J ends were trimmed by 4 bases and 3 bases, with 6 bases remaining between them. CDR3 size: 13 residues. Per germline, CDR1 ENHRY and CDR2 SYGVKD. The CDR3 coding sequence is TGTGCCATCAGTGCCCAGGACACCGGGGAGCTGTTTTTT. It encodes CAISAQDTGELFF.

Written as DNA, the CDR3 is TGCGCCAGCAGTGAACCGGGATCTGAGCAGTTCTTC. This sequence encodes CASSEPGSEQFF. This chain joins TRBV10-1 and TRBJ2-1; D might be TRBD2 (5 bases). V was trimmed by 3 bases and J by 9 bases, leaving 9 bases between them. The CDR3 sequence is 12 residues long. Germline lookup yields CDR1 WNHNN and CDR2 SYGVQD (reference sequence).

The chain is built from TRBV6-5 and TRBJ2-3; D gene ambiguous. The germline gives CDR1 MNHEY, CDR2 SVGAGI. There are 15 residues in the CDR3. V was clipped by 0 bases and J by 4 bases, with 11 bases between them. This chain's CDR3 is CASSYSRIRPDTQYF. The CDR3 coding sequence is TGTGCCAGCAGTTACTCGAGAATTCGCCCAGATACGCAGTATTTT.

The rearrangement joins TRBV15 to TRBJ1-4, with D tentatively TRBD1 (5 bases). The CDR3 spans 14 residues. V shed 3 bases and J shed 8 bases, with 13 bases lying between them. CDR1 is LNHNV, CDR2 YYDKDF, per germline (reference sequence). CDR3 sequence (DNA): TGTGCCACCAGCAGGAGCCAGGGTTGGGAAAAACTGTTTTTT. Translated, it gives CATSRSQGWEKLFF.

The V call is TRBV2, the J call TRBJ1-3; a weak D match, TRBD1 (5 bases). Trimming took 6 bases from V and 4 from J, leaving 13 bases between them. The CDR3 is 14 residues long. Germline loops: CDR1 SNHLY, CDR2 FYNNEI. The CDR3 protein is CASRGLQDGNTIYF. The CDR3 DNA follows: TGTGCCAGCAGAGGATTACAGGACGGAAACACCATATATTTT.

This clone has just a few counts. The chain combines TRBV12-3 or TRBV12-4 with TRBJ1-1; the D is unclear. The CDR3 loop spans 13 amino acids. V lost 6 bases, J lost 2 bases, and 10 bases lay in between. The DNA for the CDR3 is TGTGCCAGCAGACAACAGCAAAACACTGAAGCTTTCTTT. Translated: CASRQQQNTEAFF.

The V call is TRBV4-2, the J call TRBJ2-2; TRBD1 is a possible D gene (6 bases). CDR1 LGHNA and CDR2 YNFKEQ come from the germline V gene. The CDR3 spans 17 residues. V lost 2 bases, J lost 1 base, and 14 bases lay in between. Here the CDR3 DNA reads TGTGCCAGCAGCCAATTATCAGGGGCCCTGAACACCGGGGAGCTGTTTTTT. Translated, it gives CASSQLSGALNTGELFF.

This chain connects TRBV5-1 to TRBJ2-1, with D possibly matching TRBD1 (7 bases). V was pared by 4 bases and J by 5 bases, with 13 bases between. Germline V gives CDR1 SGHRS, CDR2 YFSETQ. CDR3 length: 14 amino acids. CDR3 amino acids: CASSPGDSHNEQFF. DNA for the CDR3: TGCGCCAGCAGCCCGGGGGACAGCCACAATGAGCAGTTCTTC.

This clone was seen just once. J is TRBJ2-5 and V is TRBV7-8; D possibly corresponds to TRBD1 (5 bases). The V gene's germline CDR1 is SGHVS and CDR2 FQNEAQ. The CDR3 extends over 16 amino acids. Trimming stripped 1 base from V and 7 bases from J, with 19 bases between. CDR3 amino acids: CASSLERTITKGTQYF. CDR3 coding DNA: TGTGCCAGCAGCTTAGAAAGGACAATCACTAAAGGGACCCAGTACTTC.